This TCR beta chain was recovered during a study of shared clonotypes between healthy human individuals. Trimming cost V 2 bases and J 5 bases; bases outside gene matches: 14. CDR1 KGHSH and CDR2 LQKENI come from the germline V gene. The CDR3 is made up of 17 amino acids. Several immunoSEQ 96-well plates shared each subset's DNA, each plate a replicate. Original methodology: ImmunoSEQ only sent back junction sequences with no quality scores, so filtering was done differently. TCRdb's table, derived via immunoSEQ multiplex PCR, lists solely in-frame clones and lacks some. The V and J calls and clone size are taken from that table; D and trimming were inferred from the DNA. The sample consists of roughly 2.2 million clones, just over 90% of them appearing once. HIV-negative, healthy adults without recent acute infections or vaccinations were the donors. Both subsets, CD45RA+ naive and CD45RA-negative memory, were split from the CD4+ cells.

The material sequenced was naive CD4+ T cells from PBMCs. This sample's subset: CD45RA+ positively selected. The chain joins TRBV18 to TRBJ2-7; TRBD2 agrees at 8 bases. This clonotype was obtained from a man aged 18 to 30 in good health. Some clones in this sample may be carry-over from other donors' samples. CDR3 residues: CASSPIIPPGGGNEQYF. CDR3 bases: TGTGCCAGCTCACCAATCATCCCCCCGGGAGGGGGGAACGAGCAGTACTTC.